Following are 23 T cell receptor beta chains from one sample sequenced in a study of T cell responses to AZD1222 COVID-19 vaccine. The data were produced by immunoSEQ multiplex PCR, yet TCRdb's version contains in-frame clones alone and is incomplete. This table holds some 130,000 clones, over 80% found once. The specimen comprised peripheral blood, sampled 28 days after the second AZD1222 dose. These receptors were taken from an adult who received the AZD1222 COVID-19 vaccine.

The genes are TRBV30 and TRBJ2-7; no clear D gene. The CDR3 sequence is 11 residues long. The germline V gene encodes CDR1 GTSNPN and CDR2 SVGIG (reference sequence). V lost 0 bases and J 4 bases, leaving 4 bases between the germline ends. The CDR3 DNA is TGTGCCTGGAGTGTTCTATACGAGCAGTACTTC. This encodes CAWSVLYEQYF.

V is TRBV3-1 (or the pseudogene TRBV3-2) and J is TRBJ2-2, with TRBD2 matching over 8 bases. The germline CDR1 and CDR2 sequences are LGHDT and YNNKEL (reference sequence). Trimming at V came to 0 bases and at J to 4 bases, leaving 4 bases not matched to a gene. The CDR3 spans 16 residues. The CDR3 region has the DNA TGTGCCAGCAGCCAAGACGCGGGGGGAAGCACCGGGGAGCTGTTTTTT. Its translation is CASSQDAGGSTGELFF.

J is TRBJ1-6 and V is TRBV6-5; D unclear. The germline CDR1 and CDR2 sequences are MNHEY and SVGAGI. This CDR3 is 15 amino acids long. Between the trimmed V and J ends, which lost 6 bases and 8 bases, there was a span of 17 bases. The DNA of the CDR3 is TGTGCCAGCAGCCTCGTAGCTCGCCATGATTCACCCCTCCACTTT. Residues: CASSLVARHDSPLHF.

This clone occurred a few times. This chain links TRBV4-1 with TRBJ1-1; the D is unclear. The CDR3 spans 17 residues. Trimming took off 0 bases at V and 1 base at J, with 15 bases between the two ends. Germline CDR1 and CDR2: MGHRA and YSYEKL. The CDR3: CASSQDRARDSNTEAFF. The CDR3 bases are TGCGCCAGCAGCCAAGATCGGGCACGGGATTCGAACACTGAAGCTTTCTTT.

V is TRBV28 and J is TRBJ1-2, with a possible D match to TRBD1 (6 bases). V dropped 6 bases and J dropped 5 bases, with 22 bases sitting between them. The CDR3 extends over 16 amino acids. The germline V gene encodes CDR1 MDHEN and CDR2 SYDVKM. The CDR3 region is CASRFAGGAGGYGYTF. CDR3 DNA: TGTGCCAGCAGGTTTGCGGGGGGCGCAGGAGGTTATGGCTACACCTTC.

CDR3 nucleotides: TGTGCCAGCAGGGACCCGGGGGGAGCAACTAATGAAAAACTGTTTTTT. Its protein product is CASRDPGGATNEKLFF. V gene TRBV6-6 combines with J gene TRBJ1-4; D is possibly TRBD1 (5 bases). This CDR3 has 16 amino acids. Germline values: CDR1 MNHNY, CDR2 SVGAGI (reference sequence). The V end was cut by 6 bases, the J end by 0 bases, with 14 bases between.

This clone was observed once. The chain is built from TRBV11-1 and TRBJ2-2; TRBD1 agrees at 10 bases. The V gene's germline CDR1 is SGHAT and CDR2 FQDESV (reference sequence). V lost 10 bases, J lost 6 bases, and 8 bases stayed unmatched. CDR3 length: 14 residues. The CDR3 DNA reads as TGTGCCACCTCGGGACAGGGGAGAGCCGGGGAGCTGTTTTTT. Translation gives CATSGQGRAGELFF.

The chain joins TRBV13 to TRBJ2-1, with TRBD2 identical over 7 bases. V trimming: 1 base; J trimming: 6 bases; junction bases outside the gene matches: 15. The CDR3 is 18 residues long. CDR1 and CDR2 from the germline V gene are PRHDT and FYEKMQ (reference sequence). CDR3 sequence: CASSLVRRERGPSNEQFF. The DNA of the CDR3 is TGTGCCAGCAGCTTAGTACGGAGGGAGCGGGGACCCAGCAATGAGCAGTTCTTC.

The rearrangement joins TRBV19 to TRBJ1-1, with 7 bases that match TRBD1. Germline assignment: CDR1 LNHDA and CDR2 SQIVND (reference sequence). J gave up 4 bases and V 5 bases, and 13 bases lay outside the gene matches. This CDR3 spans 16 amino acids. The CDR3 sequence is CASSLSATGWVTEAFF. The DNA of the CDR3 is TGTGCCAGTAGTCTCTCCGCGACAGGGTGGGTCACTGAAGCTTTCTTT. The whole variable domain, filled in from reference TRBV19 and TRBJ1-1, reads DGGITQSPKYLFRKEGQNVTLSCEQNLNHDAMYWYRQDPGQGLRLIYYSQIVNDFQKGDIAEGYSVSREKKESFPLTVTSAQKNPTAFYLCASSLSATGWVTEAFFGQGTRLTVV.

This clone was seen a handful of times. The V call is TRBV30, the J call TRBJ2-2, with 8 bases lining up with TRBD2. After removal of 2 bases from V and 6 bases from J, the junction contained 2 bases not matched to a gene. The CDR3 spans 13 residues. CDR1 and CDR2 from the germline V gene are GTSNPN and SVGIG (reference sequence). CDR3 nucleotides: TGTGCCTGGAGTACGGGACTAGCCGGGGAGCTGTTTTTT. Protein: CAWSTGLAGELFF.

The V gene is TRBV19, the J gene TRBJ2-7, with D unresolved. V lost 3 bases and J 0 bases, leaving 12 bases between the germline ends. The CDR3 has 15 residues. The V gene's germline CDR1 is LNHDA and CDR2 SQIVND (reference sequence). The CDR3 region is CASSIETRSSYEQYF. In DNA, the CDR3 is TGTGCCAGTAGTATTGAGACGAGGAGCTCCTACGAGCAGTACTTC.

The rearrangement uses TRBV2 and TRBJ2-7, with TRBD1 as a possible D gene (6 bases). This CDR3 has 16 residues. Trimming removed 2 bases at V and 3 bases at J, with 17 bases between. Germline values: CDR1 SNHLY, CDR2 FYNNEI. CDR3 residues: CASSEIPTGHLYEQYF. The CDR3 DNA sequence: TGTGCCAGCAGTGAAATCCCGACAGGCCATCTCTACGAGCAGTACTTC.

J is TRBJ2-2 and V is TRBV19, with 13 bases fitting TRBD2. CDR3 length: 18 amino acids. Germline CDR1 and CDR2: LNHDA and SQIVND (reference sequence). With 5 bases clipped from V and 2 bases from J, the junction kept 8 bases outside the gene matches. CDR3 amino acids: CASSQRLAGGPNTGELFF. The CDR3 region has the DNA TGTGCCAGTAGTCAAAGACTAGCGGGGGGCCCTAACACCGGGGAGCTGTTTTTT.

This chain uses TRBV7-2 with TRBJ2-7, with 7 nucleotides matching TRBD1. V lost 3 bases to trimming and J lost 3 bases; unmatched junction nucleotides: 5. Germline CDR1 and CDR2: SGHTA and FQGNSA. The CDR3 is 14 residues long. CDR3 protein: CASSLGDSFYEQYF. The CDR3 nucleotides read TGTGCCAGCAGCTTGGGGGACAGCTTCTACGAGCAGTACTTC.

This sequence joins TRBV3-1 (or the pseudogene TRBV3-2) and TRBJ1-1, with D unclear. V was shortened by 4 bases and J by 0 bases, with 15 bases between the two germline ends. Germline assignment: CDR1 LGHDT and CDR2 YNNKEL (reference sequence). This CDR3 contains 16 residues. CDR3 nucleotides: TGTGCCAGCAGCCCAAAAGAGACGGGGATGAACACTGAAGCTTTCTTT. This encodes CASSPKETGMNTEAFF.

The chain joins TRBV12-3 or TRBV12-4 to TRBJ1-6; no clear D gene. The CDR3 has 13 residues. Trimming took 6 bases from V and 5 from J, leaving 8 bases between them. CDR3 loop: CASRWGDNSPLHF. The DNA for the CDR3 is TGTGCCAGCAGATGGGGTGATAATTCACCCCTCCACTTT.

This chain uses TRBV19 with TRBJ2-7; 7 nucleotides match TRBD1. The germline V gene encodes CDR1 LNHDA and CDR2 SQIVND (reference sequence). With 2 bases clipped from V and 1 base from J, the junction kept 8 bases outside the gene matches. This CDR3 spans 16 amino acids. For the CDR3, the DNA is TGTGCCAGTAGTATAATGGGACAGTCCTCTTCCTACGAGCAGTACTTC. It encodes CASSIMGQSSSYEQYF.

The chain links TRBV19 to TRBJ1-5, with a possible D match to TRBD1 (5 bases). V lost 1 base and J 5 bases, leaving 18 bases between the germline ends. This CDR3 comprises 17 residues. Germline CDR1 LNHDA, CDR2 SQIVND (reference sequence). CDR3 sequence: CASSIGGGTIVHQPQHF. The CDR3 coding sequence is TGTGCCAGTAGTATAGGGGGGGGAACCATCGTCCATCAGCCCCAGCATTTT.

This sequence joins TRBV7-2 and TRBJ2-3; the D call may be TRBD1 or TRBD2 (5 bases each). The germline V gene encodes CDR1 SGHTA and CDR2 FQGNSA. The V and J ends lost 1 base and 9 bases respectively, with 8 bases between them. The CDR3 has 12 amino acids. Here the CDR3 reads CASSLGGWTQYF. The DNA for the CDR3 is TGTGCCAGCAGCTTAGGGGGGTGGACGCAGTATTTT. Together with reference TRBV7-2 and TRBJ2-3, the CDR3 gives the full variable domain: GAGVSQSPSNKVTEKGKDVELRCDPISGHTALYWYRQSLGQGLEFLIYFQGNSAPDKSGLPSDRFSAERTGGSVSTLTIQRTQQEDSAVYLCASSLGGWTQYFGPGTRLTVL.

DNA for the CDR3: TGTGCTAGTGGTTTGGTACTTAATCAGGGGGCGCGCAACTATGGCTACACCTTC. Translation: CASGLVLNQGARNYGYTF. The chain has TRBV12-5 and TRBJ1-2; 8 nucleotides agree with TRBD1. CDR1 and CDR2 from the germline V gene are LGHNT and FRNRAP. The CDR3 runs 18 residues. J gave up 2 bases and V 0 bases, and 11 bases lay outside the gene matches. The full variable domain, rest sourced from reference TRBV12-5 and TRBJ1-2, is DARVTQTPRHKVTEMGQEVTMRCQPILGHNTVFWYRQTMMQGLELLAYFRNRAPLDDSGMPKDRFSAEMPDATLATLKIQPSEPRDSAVYFCASGLVLNQGARNYGYTFGSGTRLTVV.

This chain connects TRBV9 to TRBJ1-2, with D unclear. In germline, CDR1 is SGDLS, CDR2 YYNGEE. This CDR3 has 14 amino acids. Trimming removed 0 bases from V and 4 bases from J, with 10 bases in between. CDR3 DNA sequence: TGTGCCAGCAGCGTAGAACGAATTTCCTATGGCTACACCTTC. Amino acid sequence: CASSVERISYGYTF.

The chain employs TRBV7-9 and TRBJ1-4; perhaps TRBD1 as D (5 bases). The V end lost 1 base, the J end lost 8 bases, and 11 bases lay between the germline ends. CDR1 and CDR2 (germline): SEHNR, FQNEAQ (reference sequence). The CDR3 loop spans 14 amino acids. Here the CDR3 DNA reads TGTGCCAGCAGCTTAGGGCGGGACGTCGAAAAACTGTTTTTT. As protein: CASSLGRDVEKLFF.

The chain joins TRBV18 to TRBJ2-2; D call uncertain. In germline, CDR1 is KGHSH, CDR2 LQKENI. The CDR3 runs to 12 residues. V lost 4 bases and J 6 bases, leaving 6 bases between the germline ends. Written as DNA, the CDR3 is TGTGCCAGCTCACGGGTGCCCGGGGAGCTGTTTTTT. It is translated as CASSRVPGELFF.